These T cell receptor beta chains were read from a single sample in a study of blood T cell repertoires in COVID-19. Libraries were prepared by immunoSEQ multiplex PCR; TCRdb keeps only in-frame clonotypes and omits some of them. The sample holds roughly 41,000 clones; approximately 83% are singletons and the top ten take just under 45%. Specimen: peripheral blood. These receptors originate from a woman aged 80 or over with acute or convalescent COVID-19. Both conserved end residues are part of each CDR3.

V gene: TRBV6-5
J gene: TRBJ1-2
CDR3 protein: CASSPATGGHGYTF

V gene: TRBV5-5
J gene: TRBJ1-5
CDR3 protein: CASTSGTGGTGYQPQHF

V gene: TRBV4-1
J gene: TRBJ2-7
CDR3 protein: CASSQEGVGRRSYEQYF

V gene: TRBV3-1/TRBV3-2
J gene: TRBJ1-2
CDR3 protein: CASSLGGLNYGYTF

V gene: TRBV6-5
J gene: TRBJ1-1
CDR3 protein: CASSYSGQGNTEAFF

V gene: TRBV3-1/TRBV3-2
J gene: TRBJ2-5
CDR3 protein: CASSLPTGGGETQYF

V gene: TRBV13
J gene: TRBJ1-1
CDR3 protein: CASSPGTGAAGTEAFF

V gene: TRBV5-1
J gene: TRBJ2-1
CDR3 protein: CASSSEGVSSYNEQFF

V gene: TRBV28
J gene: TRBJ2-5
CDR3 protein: CASRAGGRGETQYF

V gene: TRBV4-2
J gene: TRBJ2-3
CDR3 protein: CASSQVAALDTQYF

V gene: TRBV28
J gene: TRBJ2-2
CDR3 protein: CASTGLLNTGELFF

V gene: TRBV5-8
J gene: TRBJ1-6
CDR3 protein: CASSLAGTGRSPLHF

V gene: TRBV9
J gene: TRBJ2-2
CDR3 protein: CASSVAGVDTGELFF

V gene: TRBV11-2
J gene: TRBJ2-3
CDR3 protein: CASSFGTPPADTQYF

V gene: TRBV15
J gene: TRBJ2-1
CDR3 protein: CATSKDIAGVYNEQFF

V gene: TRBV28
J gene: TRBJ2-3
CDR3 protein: CASSTSGDTQYF

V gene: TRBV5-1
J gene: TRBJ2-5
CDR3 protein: CASSWTGTFQETQYF

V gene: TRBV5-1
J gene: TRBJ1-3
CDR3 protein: CASSSSTGGSGNTIYF

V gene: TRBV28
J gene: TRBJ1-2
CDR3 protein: CASSLAASRGYTF

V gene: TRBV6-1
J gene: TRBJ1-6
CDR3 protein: CASSEQQVSPLHF

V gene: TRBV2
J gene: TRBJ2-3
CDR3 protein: CASSPDFGPSDTQYF

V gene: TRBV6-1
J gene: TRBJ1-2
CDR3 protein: CASSEDRESYGYTF

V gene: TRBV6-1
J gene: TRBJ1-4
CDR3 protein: CASSEGQGIGKLFF

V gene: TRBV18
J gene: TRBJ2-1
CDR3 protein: CASSPRPSSYNEQFF

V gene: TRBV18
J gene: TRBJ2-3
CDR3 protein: CASSPGTSGSGTDTQYF

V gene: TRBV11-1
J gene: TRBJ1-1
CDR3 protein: CASSLDPGDTEAFF

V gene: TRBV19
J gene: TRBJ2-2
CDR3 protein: CASSISRNTGELFF

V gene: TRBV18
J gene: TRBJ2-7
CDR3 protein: CASSPPSVGEGTEQYF

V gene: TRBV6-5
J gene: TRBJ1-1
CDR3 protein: CASSRGDSNTEAFF

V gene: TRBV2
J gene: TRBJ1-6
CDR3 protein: CASKDRGNSPLHF

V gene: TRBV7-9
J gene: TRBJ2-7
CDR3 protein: CASTWTGGAEQYF

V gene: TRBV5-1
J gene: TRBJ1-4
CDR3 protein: CASSLQGGSSITNEKLFF

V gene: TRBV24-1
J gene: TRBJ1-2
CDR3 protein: CATSNEGGYTF

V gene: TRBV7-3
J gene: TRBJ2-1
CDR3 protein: CASSLSGGANEQFF

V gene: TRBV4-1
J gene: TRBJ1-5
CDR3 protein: CASSQQQGGNQPQHF

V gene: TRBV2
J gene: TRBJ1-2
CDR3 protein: CASIQGRVQGDGGYTF

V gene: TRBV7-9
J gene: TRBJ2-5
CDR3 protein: CASSLDLGYGETQYF

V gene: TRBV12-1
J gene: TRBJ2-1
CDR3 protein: CASSSLFGEQFF

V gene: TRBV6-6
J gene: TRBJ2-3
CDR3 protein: CASSFYTGTSGDASTDTQYF

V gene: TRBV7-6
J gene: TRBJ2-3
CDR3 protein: CASSLGLQGDTDTQYF

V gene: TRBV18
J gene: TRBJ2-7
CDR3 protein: CASSPTSGTGVEQYF

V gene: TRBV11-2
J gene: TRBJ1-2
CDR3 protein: CASSLVTGGASYGYTF

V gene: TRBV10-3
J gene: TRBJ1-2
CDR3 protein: CAISETSIYGYTF